This T cell receptor (beta chain) comes out of a study of identical twins. Unique molecular identifiers were in the cDNA, with template-switch universal primer binding. MiXCR, run by TCRdb on the 5' RACE reads, gives a single entry per CDR3 protein. Of 420,000 or so distinct CDR3 sequences listed, 18% are singletons. This clonotype has a handful of counts. The CDR3 totals 15 residues. Per germline, CDR1 SGHRS and CDR2 YFSETQ. The V gene end was trimmed by 2 bases and the J gene end by 1 base; junction bases not matched to a gene: 3. V and J are TRBV5-1 and TRBJ2-3, with 8 bases that match TRBD1. The source of this sequence is a man aged 50-59 years in good health. Sample: naive T cells sorted from blood. As DNA, the CDR3 is TGCGCCAGCAGCTTAATACAGGGGGGCACAGATACGCAGTATTTT. Protein product: CASSLIQGGTDTQYF.